One sample yielded the 26 T cell receptor beta chains listed below, sequenced in a study of cytomegalovirus exposure and HLA in healthy donors. PCR employed 60 Vbeta and 13 Jbeta primers. Repertoires were generated with immunoSEQ multiplex PCR, while TCRdb's copy carries only in-frame clones and drops some. The table has about 200,000 clones, roughly 82% seen once. Source material: PBMCs. Receptors originate from a man aged 35 to 55 in good health and CMV-seropositive.

This chain joins TRBV6-5 and TRBJ1-5; D possibly corresponds to TRBD1 (5 bases). CDR3 length: 14 amino acids. Germline CDR1 reads MNHEY; CDR2 reads SVGAGI. The V and J ends lost 8 bases and 3 bases respectively, with 14 bases between them. Written as DNA, the CDR3 is TGTGCCAGCTCAGCCGCAGGGTACAATCAGCCCCAGCATTTT. Translation: CASSAAGYNQPQHF.

This clone came up a few times. The V gene is TRBV4-1, the J gene TRBJ2-1, with TRBD2 identical over 11 bases. The length of the CDR3 is 16 residues. CDR1 and CDR2 from the germline V gene are MGHRA and YSYEKL. J lost 3 bases, V lost 4 bases, and 5 bases had no gene match. The CDR3 spells CASSPSGLAGYNEQFF. The CDR3 coding sequence is TGCGCCAGCAGCCCGTCAGGACTAGCGGGCTACAATGAGCAGTTCTTC.

The chain uses TRBV30 and TRBJ2-1; 9 bases align to TRBD2. Germline CDR1 and CDR2: GTSNPN and SVGIG (reference sequence). The CDR3 loop spans 13 amino acids. Germline trimming cut 1 base from V and 7 bases from J; bases unmatched to any gene: 2. Written as DNA, the CDR3 is TGTGCCTGGAGTGGACTAGCGGAAAATGAGCAGTTCTTC. Encoded protein: CAWSGLAENEQFF.

This sequence joins TRBV5-1 and TRBJ2-7, with TRBD2 identical over 8 bases. The CDR3 loop spans 15 amino acids. CDR1 and CDR2 from the germline V gene are SGHRS and YFSETQ. The trim removed 0 bases at V and 0 bases at J, leaving 2 bases unmatched. CDR3 sequence (DNA): TGCGCCAGCAGCTTGGAGGGACTAGTCTCCTACGAGCAGTACTTC. Translating it yields CASSLEGLVSYEQYF. Using reference TRBV5-1 and TRBJ2-7 for the parts outside the CDR3, the full variable domain is KAGVTQTPRYLIKTRGQQVTLSCSPISGHRSVSWYQQTPGQGLQFLFEYFSETQRNKGNFPGRFSGRQFSNSRSEMNVSTLELGDSALYLCASSLEGLVSYEQYFGPGTRLTVT.

V is TRBV12-2 and J is TRBJ2-3; the table assigns TRBD2, which was not confirmed against the DNA. TRBV12-2 is shown as a pseudogene. There are 15 residues in the CDR3. The CDR3 nucleotides read TGTGCAAGTCGCTGGGGCCAGCGGGAACAACATACGCAGTATTTT. Encoded protein: CASRWGQREQHTQYF.

This clone appeared a single time. The chain couples TRBV30 to TRBJ1-3; no clear D gene. Trimming shortened V by 3 bases and J by 0 bases, and 9 bases separated the two germline ends. CDR3 length: 14 amino acids. The V gene's germline CDR1 is GTSNPN and CDR2 SVGIG (reference sequence). In nucleotides, the CDR3 is TGTGCCTGGAGGGGCCCGAGCTCTGGAAACACCATATATTTT. Encoded protein: CAWRGPSSGNTIYF.

The gene calls are TRBV7-6 and TRBJ2-7, with TRBD1 matching over 7 bases. The V gene end was trimmed by 6 bases and the J gene end by 3 bases; junction bases not matched to a gene: 8. CDR1 is SGHVS and CDR2 is FNYEAQ in the germline V gene. The length of the CDR3 is 14 residues. The CDR3 reads CASRGYRDSYEQYF. The CDR3, as DNA: TGTGCCAGCAGAGGATACCGGGACAGCTACGAGCAGTACTTC.

In its sample, this clone was seen many times. The J gene is TRBJ1-1, the V gene TRBV30; 7 bases align to TRBD1. J was trimmed by 3 bases and V by 5 bases; bases with no gene match: 6. Per the germline V gene, CDR1 is GTSNPN and CDR2 is SVGIG (reference sequence). The CDR3 consists of 13 residues. For the CDR3, the DNA is TGTGCCTGGGGAACAGGGGTGGACACTGAAGCTTTCTTT. Translation: CAWGTGVDTEAFF.

This chain uses TRBV6-1 with TRBJ1-1, with D possibly matching TRBD1 (6 bases). V lost 10 bases and J lost 1, with 13 bases in between. Germline CDR1 and CDR2: MNHNS and SASEGT. CDR3 size: 13 residues. The CDR3 spells CATRGGRNTEAFF. CDR3 bases: TGTGCCACTCGGGGGGGGCGGAACACTGAAGCTTTCTTT.

The chain carries TRBV18 and TRBJ2-7; perhaps TRBD2 as D (6 bases). CDR3 length: 14 residues. Germline V lookup: CDR1 KGHSH, CDR2 LQKENI. V lost 3 bases, J lost 2 bases, and 11 bases lay in between. The CDR3 nucleotides read TGTGCCAGCTCACCCCCGGGGGTCCCCTACGAGCAGTACGTC. Its protein product is CASSPPGVPYEQYV.

This clone is a singleton in its sample. The chain couples TRBV5-1 to TRBJ1-4, with D uncertain. Trimming removed 3 bases from V and 0 bases from J, with 6 bases in between. CDR1 SGHRS and CDR2 YFSETQ come from the germline V gene. The CDR3 extends over 14 amino acids. Written as DNA, the CDR3 is TGCGCCAGCAGCTCTCAGGCAACTAATGAAAAACTGTTTTTT. Its translation: CASSSQATNEKLFF. Using reference TRBV5-1 and TRBJ1-4 for the parts outside the CDR3, the full variable domain is KAGVTQTPRYLIKTRGQQVTLSCSPISGHRSVSWYQQTPGQGLQFLFEYFSETQRNKGNFPGRFSGRQFSNSRSEMNVSTLELGDSALYLCASSSQATNEKLFFGSGTQLSVL.

This clone has only one observation. The chain is built from TRBV11-2 and TRBJ2-3; maybe TRBD2 (6 bases). CDR3 length: 16 amino acids. The V gene lost 5 bases and the J gene lost 5 bases, with 20 bases spanning the gap. Germline values: CDR1 SGHAT, CDR2 FQNNGV. The CDR3 region is CASSGLPAGGGDTQYF. CDR3 nucleotides: TGTGCCAGCAGCGGACTACCAGCGGGCGGCGGAGATACGCAGTATTTT.

The chain combines TRBV27 with TRBJ2-5, with TRBD2 matching 7 bases. The J call is in doubt because the DNA end fits TRBJ2-7 better. CDR3 size: 15 residues. CDR1 and CDR2 from the germline V gene are MNHEY and SMNVEV (reference sequence). This CDR3 is CASSATSGLYYEQYF. In DNA, the CDR3 is TGTGCCAGCAGTGCCACCTCGGGACTATACTACGAGCAGTACTTC.

The chain links TRBV5-4 to TRBJ2-1, with 7 bases aligning to TRBD2. The CDR3 is 15 amino acids. Germline CDR1 and CDR2: SGHNT and YYREEE (reference sequence). V was clipped by 0 bases and J by 0 bases; unmatched bases: 0. This CDR3 is CASSLGTSSYNEQFF. CDR3 nucleotide sequence: TGTGCCAGCAGCTTGGGGACTAGCTCCTACAATGAGCAGTTCTTC.

In its sample, this clone was seen a few times. This sequence joins TRBV5-6 and TRBJ1-6; no definite D call. Trimming shortened V by 5 bases and J by 11 bases, and 5 bases separated the two germline ends. The CDR3 loop spans 10 amino acids. From germline, CDR1 is SGHDT and CDR2 YYEEEE. CDR3 region: CASSETPLHF. Here the CDR3 DNA reads TGTGCCAGCAGTGAGACACCCCTCCACTTT.

This clone was found a few times. This chain uses TRBV4-1 with TRBJ1-1, with unresolved D. The CDR3 consists of 18 residues. V was pared by 0 bases and J by 4 bases, with 21 bases between. The germline CDR1 and CDR2 sequences are MGHRA and YSYEKL. The CDR3 loop is CASSQDNNWSGGITEAFF. CDR3 DNA: TGCGCCAGCAGCCAAGATAATAATTGGTCAGGAGGGATCACTGAAGCTTTCTTT.

The chain's CDR3 is CASSLHYRAFF. The CDR3 coding sequence is TGTGCCAGTAGTTTGCACTACAGGGCTTTCTTT. The genes are TRBV19 and TRBJ1-1; possible D gene TRBD1, 5 bases. The CDR3 runs to 11 residues. Per the germline V gene, CDR1 is LNHDA and CDR2 is SQIVND (reference sequence). The V end was cut by 5 bases, the J end by 11 bases, with 12 bases between.

The V call is TRBV6-6, the J call TRBJ1-2; TRBD1 is a possible D gene (5 bases). The V end was cut by 7 bases, the J end by 8 bases, with 20 bases between. Germline values: CDR1 MNHNY, CDR2 SVGAGI (reference sequence). The length of the CDR3 is 14 residues. This chain's CDR3 is CASTAGGRWGGYTF. The CDR3 DNA sequence: TGTGCCAGCACCGCCGGGGGAAGATGGGGCGGCTACACCTTC.

This clone showed up just a few times. The chain employs TRBV28 and TRBJ2-2; perhaps TRBD1 as D (6 bases). Germline values: CDR1 MDHEN, CDR2 SYDVKM. CDR3 length: 13 amino acids. Trimming stripped 5 bases from V and 7 bases from J, with 11 bases between. CDR3 DNA: TGTGCCAGCAGTAACAGGGTTAACGGGGAGCTGTTTTTT. Amino acids: CASSNRVNGELFF.

This chain uses TRBV7-8 with TRBJ2-7; 7 bases map to TRBD1. Germline V gene lookup returns CDR1 SGHVS and CDR2 FQNEAQ. Trimming cost V 4 bases and J 5 bases; bases outside gene matches: 8. This CDR3 spans 14 amino acids. The chain's CDR3 is CASSSMTGTDEQYV. Written as DNA, the CDR3 is TGTGCCAGCAGCTCCATGACCGGGACAGACGAGCAGTACGTC.

The chain couples TRBV6-1 to TRBJ2-7; 7 bases agree with TRBD1. The CDR3 totals 13 residues. V shed 2 bases, J shed 3 bases, and the junction held 1 base outside the gene matches. The germline gives CDR1 MNHNS, CDR2 SASEGT. For the CDR3, the DNA is TGTGCCAGCAGTGAATACAGGGGCTACGAGCAGTACGTC. Translating gives CASSEYRGYEQYV.

The genes are TRBV27 and TRBJ2-3; D remains ambiguous. V shed 4 bases and J shed 0 bases, with 11 bases lying between them. CDR1 MNHEY and CDR2 SMNVEV come from the germline V gene (reference sequence). The length of the CDR3 is 15 residues. CDR3 amino acids: CASSSTQPSTDTQYF. DNA for the CDR3: TGTGCCAGCAGTTCGACTCAACCTAGCACAGATACGCAGTATTTT.

V and J are TRBV19 and TRBJ2-5; the match to TRBD2 covers 8 bases. This CDR3 region has 15 residues. Germline CDR1 LNHDA, CDR2 SQIVND (reference sequence). V lost 10 bases, J lost 5 bases, and 15 bases stayed unmatched. The CDR3 DNA is TGTGCCACAACAGTCATAGCGGGGTGGGCGGAGACCCAGTACTTC. It is translated as CATTVIAGWAETQYF.

The chain couples TRBV5-4 to TRBJ2-5; D may be TRBD2 (6 bases). Germline-derived CDR1 and CDR2 are SGHNT and YYREEE (reference sequence). With 4 bases removed from V and 3 bases from J, the gap between germline ends came to 13 bases. The CDR3 totals 14 residues. The CDR3 bases are TGTGCCAGCAGCCCCTCGGGACTGGAAGAGACCCAGTACTTC. The encoded protein is CASSPSGLEETQYF.

This clone was counted a single time. The chain has TRBV2 and TRBJ2-2; TRBD2 agrees at 8 bases. Trimming removed 4 bases from V and 8 bases from J; junction bases left unmatched: 6. The CDR3 loop spans 14 amino acids. Germline values: CDR1 SNHLY, CDR2 FYNNEI. CDR3: CASSGVSGTGELFF. The CDR3 region has the DNA TGTGCCAGCAGTGGGGTTAGCGGGACTGGGGAGCTGTTTTTT.

J is TRBJ2-5 and V is TRBV7-3; D not resolved. V shed 3 bases and J shed 2 bases, with 7 bases lying between them. Germline CDR1 and CDR2: SGHTA and FQGTGA. CDR3 length: 13 amino acids. CDR3 residues: CASSLEQQETQYF. In DNA form, the CDR3 reads TGTGCCAGCAGCTTGGAACAGCAAGAGACCCAGTACTTC.